This TCR beta chain was identified during a study of blood T cell repertoires in COVID-19. Study details: The United States, Italy and Spain supplied acute and convalescent COVID-19 samples. In each case, the material was cDNA or gDNA derived from T cells, B-cell-depleted T cells, or PBMCs.

V lost 5 bases and J lost 2, with 7 bases in between. This CDR3 is 12 amino acids long. Germline V gives CDR1 MDHEN, CDR2 SYDVKM. The Seattle patients joined while their infection was active and were tracked longitudinally afterward. Under the authors' procedure: Counts of nucleated cells, estimated from reference gene primer amplification, were obtained. TCRdb keeps only in-frame clones here, not all; method: immunoSEQ multiplex PCR. Clone size and the V and J calls come from that table; the DNA yielded D and trimming. The sample comprises 85,000 to 120,000 clones, over 65% of which are singletons, and roughly 6% rests with the top ten.

The chain joins TRBV28 to TRBJ2-7, with D possibly matching TRBD2 (5 bases). The TCR originated in a man aged 80 or over with COVID-19, enrolled during active disease. The source material was peripheral blood. CDR3 bases: TGTGCCAGCAGTCTCGGGACCTACGAGCAGTACTTC. Its protein is CASSLGTYEQYF.